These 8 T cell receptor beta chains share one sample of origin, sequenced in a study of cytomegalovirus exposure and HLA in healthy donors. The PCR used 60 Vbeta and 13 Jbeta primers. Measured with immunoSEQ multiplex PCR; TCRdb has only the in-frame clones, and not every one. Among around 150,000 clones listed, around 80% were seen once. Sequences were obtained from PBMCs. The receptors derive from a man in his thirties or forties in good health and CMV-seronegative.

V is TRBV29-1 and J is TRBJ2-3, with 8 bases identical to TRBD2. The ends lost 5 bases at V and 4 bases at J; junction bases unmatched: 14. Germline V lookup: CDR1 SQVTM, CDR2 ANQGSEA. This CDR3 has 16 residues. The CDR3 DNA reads TGCAGCGTTCAAACGGCAACGGGAGGGCCCGCAGATACGCAGTATTTT. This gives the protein CSVQTATGGPADTQYF.

CDR3: CASSSRGLAAAYEQYF. In DNA form, the CDR3 reads TGTGCCAGCAGTTCCCGGGGACTAGCGGCTGCCTACGAGCAGTACTTC. The chain uses TRBV28 and TRBJ2-7; TRBD2 aligns across 11 bases. Trimming removed 4 bases from V and 2 bases from J; junction bases left unmatched: 7. CDR1 is MDHEN, CDR2 SYDVKM, per germline. The CDR3 covers 16 residues.

CDR3 sequence (DNA): TGTGCCACCAGCACCAAACTGACAGAAGAGACCCAGTACTTC. The encoded protein is CATSTKLTEETQYF. The chain carries TRBV15 and TRBJ2-5, with a tentative D call TRBD1 (5 bases). The CDR3 covers 14 residues. The V gene's germline CDR1 is LNHNV and CDR2 YYDKDF (reference sequence). V was trimmed by 4 bases and J by 3 bases, leaving 12 bases between them. Variable domain in full (rest from reference TRBV15 and TRBJ2-5): DAMVIQNPRYQVTQFGKPVTLSCSQTLNHNVMYWYQQKSSQAPKLLFHYYDKDFNNEADTPDNFQSRRPNTSFCFLDIRSPGLGDTAMYLCATSTKLTEETQYFGPGTRLLVL.

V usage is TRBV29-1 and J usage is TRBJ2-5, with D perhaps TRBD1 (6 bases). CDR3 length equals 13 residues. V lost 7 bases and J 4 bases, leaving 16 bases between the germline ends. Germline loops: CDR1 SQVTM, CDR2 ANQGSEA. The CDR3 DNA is TGCAGCGCGACAGAAACACAGGGAGAGACCCAGTACTTC. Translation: CSATETQGETQYF.

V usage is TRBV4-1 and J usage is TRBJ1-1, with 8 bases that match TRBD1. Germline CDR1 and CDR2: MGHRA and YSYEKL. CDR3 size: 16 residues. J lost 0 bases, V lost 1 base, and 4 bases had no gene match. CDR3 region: CASSQGPDRVNTEAFF. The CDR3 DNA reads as TGCGCCAGCAGCCAAGGGCCGGACAGGGTGAACACTGAAGCTTTCTTT.

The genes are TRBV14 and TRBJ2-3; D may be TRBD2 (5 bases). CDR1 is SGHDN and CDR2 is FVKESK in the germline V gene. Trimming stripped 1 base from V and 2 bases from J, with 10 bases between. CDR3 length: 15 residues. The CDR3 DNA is TGTGCCAGCAGCCAAGTCGAAGACTACACAGATACGCAGTATTTT. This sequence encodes CASSQVEDYTDTQYF. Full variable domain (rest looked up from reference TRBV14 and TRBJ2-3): EAGVTQFPSHSVIEKGQTVTLRCDPISGHDNLYWYRRVMGKEIKFLLHFVKESKQDESGMPNNRFLAERTGGTYSTLKVQPAELEDSGVYFCASSQVEDYTDTQYFGPGTRLTVL.

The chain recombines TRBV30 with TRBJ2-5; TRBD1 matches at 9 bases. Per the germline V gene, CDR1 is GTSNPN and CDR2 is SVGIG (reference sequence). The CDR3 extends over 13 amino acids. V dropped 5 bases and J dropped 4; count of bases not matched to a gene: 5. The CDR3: CAWGQGMGETQYF. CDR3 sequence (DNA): TGTGCCTGGGGACAGGGGATGGGAGAGACCCAGTACTTC.

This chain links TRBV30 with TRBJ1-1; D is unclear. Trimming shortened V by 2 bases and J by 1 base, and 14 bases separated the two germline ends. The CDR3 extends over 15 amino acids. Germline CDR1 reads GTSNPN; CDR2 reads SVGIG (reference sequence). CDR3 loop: CAWSRWSRKNTEAFF. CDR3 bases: TGTGCCTGGAGTAGGTGGAGCCGGAAGAACACTGAAGCTTTCTTT. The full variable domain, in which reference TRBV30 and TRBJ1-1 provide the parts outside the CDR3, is SQTIHQWPATLVQPVGSPLSLECTVEGTSNPNLYWYRQAAGRGLQLLFYSVGIGQISSEVPQNLSASRPQDRQFILSSKKLLLSDSGFYLCAWSRWSRKNTEAFFGQGTRLTVV.